These T cell receptor beta chains were read from a single sample in a study of cytomegalovirus exposure and HLA in healthy donors. The assay was immunoSEQ multiplex PCR, and TCRdb's table has in-frame clones only and misses some. The profile covers 150,000 to 200,000 clones, with around 85% appearing a single time and 2% to 2.5% taken by the ten largest. The sequencing sample was made of PBMCs. The receptors were sampled from a man aged 25-40 years in good health and CMV-seropositive. CDR3s include the opening cysteine and the closing phenylalanine or tryptophan. Each record gives: clone size, J gene, V gene, CDR3 length, D gene, CDR3 protein, CDR3 DNA. A D gene is named only where the DNA matches it firmly. A row's size may be missing; if present it is once, few, many or a size class.

size: -
J: TRBJ2-1
V: TRBV27
length: 18
D: TRBD2
CDR3: CASSSKTSGGSSYNEQFF
DNA: TGTGCCAGCAGTTCGAAGACTAGCGGGGGAAGCTCCTACAATGAGCAGTTCTTC

size: -
J: TRBJ1-2
V: TRBV7-6
length: 14
D: -
CDR3: CASSLAGREAGYTF
DNA: TGTGCCAGCAGCTTAGCGGGCAGGGAGGCTGGCTACACCTTC

size: -
J: TRBJ2-3
V: TRBV7-8
length: 20
D: TRBD2
CDR3: CASSPRLGTSGGAGTDTQYF
DNA: TGTGCCAGCAGCCCTAGGCTAGGGACTAGCGGGGGGGCCGGCACAGATACGCAGTATTTT

size: once
J: TRBJ1-6
V: TRBV5-1
length: 18
D: TRBD1
CDR3: CASSSSPTGSSYNSPLHF
DNA: TGCGCCAGCAGCTCATCACCGACAGGGAGCTCCTATAATTCACCCCTCCACTTT

size: -
J: TRBJ2-7
V: TRBV19
length: 14
D: -
CDR3: CASSFRGIPYEQYF
DNA: TGTGCCAGTAGTTTCCGGGGGATACCCTACGAGCAGTACTTC

size: -
J: TRBJ2-1
V: TRBV9
length: 15
D: -
CDR3: CASSVEPGSYNEQFF
DNA: TGTGCCAGCAGCGTAGAGCCGGGGTCCTACAATGAGCAGTTCTTC

size: -
J: TRBJ2-7
V: TRBV11-2
length: 16
D: TRBD2
CDR3: CASSLVSGVNSYEQYF
DNA: TGTGCCAGCAGCTTAGTAAGCGGGGTCAACTCCTACGAGCAGTACTTC

size: few
J: TRBJ1-2
V: TRBV5-4
length: 14
D: -
CDR3: CASTYVGHLYGYTF
DNA: TGTGCCAGCACCTATGTGGGACACCTCTATGGCTACACCTTC

size: once
J: TRBJ2-1
V: TRBV5-4
length: 16
D: -
CDR3: CASSDPGAGPYNEQFF
DNA: TGTGCCAGCAGCGACCCCGGGGCGGGGCCATACAATGAGCAGTTCTTC

size: -
J: TRBJ1-2
V: TRBV7-9
length: 12
D: -
CDR3: CASSAQSHGYTF
DNA: TGTGCCAGCAGCGCACAGTCCCATGGCTACACCTTC

size: -
J: TRBJ1-6
V: TRBV6-5
length: 14
D: TRBD1
CDR3: CASSRDRLNSPLHF
DNA: TGTGCCAGCAGCCGGGACAGGCTCAATTCACCCCTCCACTTT

size: few
J: TRBJ1-2
V: TRBV7-2
length: 15
D: -
CDR3: CASTFAGGRSYGYTF
DNA: TGTGCCAGCACCTTTGCCGGGGGGCGAAGCTATGGCTACACCTTC

size: -
J: TRBJ1-1
V: TRBV16
length: 13
D: -
CDR3: CASSQSRGTEAFF
DNA: TGTGCCAGCAGCCAATCCCGGGGCACTGAAGCTTTCTTT

size: -
J: TRBJ2-1
V: TRBV6-5
length: 15
D: -
CDR3: CASSYSGALENEQFF
DNA: TGTGCCAGCAGTTACTCAGGGGCTTTAGAAAATGAGCAGTTCTTC

size: -
J: TRBJ1-6
V: TRBV7-2
length: 12
D: -
CDR3: CDIGALGSPLHF
DNA: TGTGACATTGGGGCTTTGGGTTCACCCCTCCACTTT

size: -
J: TRBJ2-1
V: TRBV5-1
length: 17
D: TRBD2
CDR3: CASSLVPAGGLYDEQFF
DNA: TGCGCCAGCAGCTTGGTCCCAGCGGGGGGGCTTTACGATGAGCAGTTCTTC

size: -
J: TRBJ1-6
V: TRBV30
length: 15
D: -
CDR3: CAWSAKSTDNSPLHF
DNA: TGTGCCTGGAGTGCCAAATCGACAGATAATTCACCCCTCCACTTT

size: -
J: TRBJ2-1
V: TRBV2
length: 13
D: -
CDR3: CASSETDYNEQFF
DNA: TGTGCCAGCAGTGAGACAGACTACAATGAGCAGTTCTTC

size: -
J: TRBJ1-2
V: TRBV4-1
length: 15
D: -
CDR3: CASSQEGAANYGYTF
DNA: TGCGCCAGCAGCCAAGAGGGGGCTGCTAACTATGGCTACACCTTC

size: -
J: TRBJ1-4
V: TRBV4-3
length: 15
D: -
CDR3: CASSQDWGLREKLFF
DNA: TGCGCCAGCAGCCAAGATTGGGGGCTACGTGAAAAACTGTTTTTT

size: -
J: TRBJ1-1
V: TRBV7-3
length: 18
D: -
CDR3: CASSLRGGALLMNTEAFF
DNA: TGTGCCAGCAGCTTAAGGGGGGGGGCCTTATTGATGAACACTGAAGCTTTCTTT

size: -
J: TRBJ2-1
V: TRBV7-6
length: 14
D: -
CDR3: CASSPLSFDNEQFF
DNA: TGTGCCAGCAGCCCGCTAAGTTTCGACAATGAGCAGTTCTTC

size: -
J: TRBJ2-1
V: TRBV5-6
length: 12
D: -
CDR3: CASSSAPGLMFF
DNA: TGTGCCAGCAGTTCCGCCCCGGGACTGATGTTCTTC

size: -
J: TRBJ2-3
V: TRBV4-3
length: 16
D: TRBD2
CDR3: CASSQEGLAGTDTQYF
DNA: TGCGCCAGCAGCCAAGAAGGACTAGCGGGCACAGATACGCAGTATTTT

size: -
J: TRBJ1-6
V: TRBV11-1
length: 14
D: -
CDR3: CASSSRQDNSPLHF
DNA: TGTGCCAGCAGCTCCCGACAAGATAATTCACCCCTCCACTTT

size: -
J: TRBJ2-7
V: TRBV4-3
length: 18
D: -
CDR3: CASSQEYHLTLGSYEQYF
DNA: TGCGCCAGCAGCCAAGAATACCACTTGACTTTGGGCTCCTACGAGCAGTACTTC

size: -
J: TRBJ1-2
V: TRBV6-5
length: 14
D: -
CDR3: CASSEGGTAYGYTF
DNA: TGTGCCAGCAGTGAAGGAGGGACTGCTTATGGCTACACCTTC

size: -
J: TRBJ2-7
V: TRBV18
length: 16
D: -
CDR3: CASSPSLGGGSGEQYF
DNA: TGTGCCAGCTCACCATCTTTAGGCGGGGGCTCTGGCGAGCAGTACTTC

size: -
J: TRBJ2-5
V: TRBV27
length: 17
D: TRBD1
CDR3: CASSLLHSDRGSETQYF
DNA: TGTGCCAGCAGTCTACTCCATTCGGACAGGGGAAGTGAGACCCAGTACTTC

size: -
J: TRBJ2-7
V: TRBV7-3
length: 14
D: -
CDR3: CASRPRDKTYEQYF
DNA: TGTGCCAGCAGACCCCGGGACAAGACCTACGAGCAGTACTTC

size: few
J: TRBJ1-6
V: TRBV10-3
length: 15
D: TRBD1
CDR3: CAISAQGADNSPLHF
DNA: TGTGCCATCAGCGCACAGGGGGCGGATAATTCACCCCTCCACTTT

size: -
J: TRBJ2-7
V: TRBV7-6
length: 12
D: TRBD1
CDR3: CASSPGQVEQYF
DNA: TGTGCCAGCAGCCCTGGACAGGTGGAGCAGTACTTC

size: few
J: TRBJ2-5
V: TRBV5-1
length: 16
D: TRBD2
CDR3: CASSIGTSGFQETQYF
DNA: TGCGCCAGCAGCATCGGGACTAGCGGGTTCCAAGAGACCCAGTACTTC

size: -
J: TRBJ1-5
V: TRBV7-2
length: 16
D: TRBD1
CDR3: CASSLGATGGRQPQHF
DNA: TGTGCCAGCAGCTTAGGAGCGACAGGGGGCCGGCAGCCCCAGCATTTT

size: -
J: TRBJ1-5
V: TRBV7-6
length: 17
D: TRBD1
CDR3: CASSAGGTGGINQPQHF
DNA: TGTGCCAGCAGTGCAGGGGGTACAGGGGGAATCAATCAGCCCCAGCATTTT

size: once
J: TRBJ2-1
V: TRBV7-9
length: 12
D: -
CDR3: CASSYDWSEQFF
DNA: TGTGCCAGCAGCTACGACTGGAGTGAGCAGTTCTTC

size: -
J: TRBJ2-3
V: TRBV11-1
length: 16
D: TRBD1
CDR3: CASRSWDRGQADTQYF
DNA: TGTGCCAGCAGGTCCTGGGACAGGGGGCAGGCAGATACGCAGTATTTT

size: -
J: TRBJ2-3
V: TRBV2
length: 14
D: TRBD1
CDR3: CASLLGQGTDTQYF
DNA: TGTGCCAGCCTCCTTGGACAGGGCACAGATACGCAGTATTTT

size: once
J: TRBJ1-2
V: TRBV28
length: 15
D: TRBD1
CDR3: CASSNSGTGGHGYTF
DNA: TGTGCCAGCAGTAACTCCGGGACAGGGGGGCATGGCTACACCTTC

size: -
J: TRBJ1-2
V: TRBV4-1
length: 15
D: -
CDR3: CASSQDRAAGYGYTF
DNA: TGCGCCAGCAGCCAAGATCGGGCAGCGGGCTATGGCTACACCTTC

size: -
J: TRBJ2-7
V: TRBV9
length: 14
D: -
CDR3: CASRGPSVAYEQYF
DNA: TGTGCCAGCCGCGGGCCTAGCGTTGCCTACGAGCAGTACTTC